This is a list of T cell receptor beta chains from one sample in a study of blood T cell repertoires in COVID-19. Data came from immunoSEQ multiplex PCR; TCRdb stores just in-frame clones and leaves some out. The sample has 200,000 to 250,000 clones, roughly nine tenths seen once; the top ten hold over 0.75%. The material sequenced was peripheral blood. The receptors were sampled from a man in his 60s with COVID-19, enrolled during active disease. CDR3s include the opening cysteine and the closing phenylalanine or tryptophan. The D gene is left open where the match is weak. Size values are once, few and many counts, or a class for expanded clones, and some rows have none.

size	V	length	D	J	DNA	CDR3
few	TRBV10-3	16	TRBD2	TRBJ2-7	TGTGCCATCAGTGATAACAGACCTAGCGGGAGGGGAGAGCAGTACTTC	CAISDNRPSGRGEQYF
once	TRBV7-9	14	.	TRBJ2-7	TGTGCCAGCAGCTTAATAGGGGGCTCCTACGAGCAGTACTTC	CASSLIGGSYEQYF
.	TRBV10-2	16	TRBD2	TRBJ2-3	TGCGCCAGCAGTGAAGAGCGGGGAGAAAGCACAGATACGCAGTATTTT	CASSEERGESTDTQYF
.	TRBV6-6	13	.	TRBJ1-2	TGTGCCAGCAGGGGGGGGGCCGGCTATGGCTACACCTTC	CASRGGAGYGYTF
.	TRBV11-2	17	TRBD1	TRBJ1-4	TGTGCCAGCAGCACCTATGACAGGGGGCGAAATAATGAAAAACTGTTTTTT	CASSTYDRGRNNEKLFF
.	TRBV5-1	13	.	TRBJ1-1	TGCGCCAGCAGCCCGGTTAGGGGCACTGAAGCTTTCTTT	CASSPVRGTEAFF
.	TRBV9	17	TRBD2	TRBJ2-1	TGTGCCAGCAGCCCCAGCAGGACTAGCGGGAGTGGGAATGAGCAGTTCTTC	CASSPSRTSGSGNEQFF
.	TRBV5-4	14	.	TRBJ1-3	TGTGCCAGCAGCGGGGGGATCTCTGGAAACACCATATATTTT	CASSGGISGNTIYF
.	TRBV19	16	TRBD1	TRBJ2-3	TGTGCCAGTAGCCCGCTGGGGACAGGCGGCACAGATACGCAGTATTTT	CASSPLGTGGTDTQYF
.	TRBV5-6	14	.	TRBJ2-7	TGTGCCAGCAGCGGGAGACGGAGCTCCTACGAGCAGTACTTC	CASSGRRSSYEQYF
.	TRBV6-2/TRBV6-3	14	.	TRBJ1-1	TGTGCCAGCAGTTACGGCAGGGGTAGGACTGAAGCTTTCTTT	CASSYGRGRTEAFF
.	TRBV3-1/TRBV3-2	18	TRBD1	TRBJ1-5	TGTGCCAGCAGCCAGGCTCTTCCGGGACAGGGGCGAGAGCAGCCCCAGCATTTT	CASSQALPGQGREQPQHF
.	TRBV4-1	17	TRBD1	TRBJ1-4	TGCGCCAGCAGACCCCTTTATATGGGACAGCTTAATGAAAAACTGTTTTTT	CASRPLYMGQLNEKLFF